Each of the 3 T cell receptor beta chains below was sequenced from the same sample in a study of T cell responses to AZD1222 COVID-19 vaccine. Method: immunoSEQ multiplex PCR; TCRdb's copy keeps in-frame clones and lacks some. The data contain around 120,000 clones, about 93% of them singletons. This specimen consisted of peripheral blood, obtained 28 days after the second AZD1222 dose. The receptors were sampled from an adult who received the AZD1222 COVID-19 vaccine.

The gene calls are TRBV4-1 and TRBJ1-5; the D gene is possibly TRBD1 (5 bases). The germline V gene encodes CDR1 MGHRA and CDR2 YSYEKL. This CDR3 has 13 residues. Trimming shortened V by 4 bases and J by 6 bases, and 10 bases separated the two germline ends. CDR3 nucleotide sequence: TGCGCCAGCAGCCCCCTTGGGGGTCAGCCCCAGCATTTT. Amino acid sequence: CASSPLGGQPQHF.

The CDR3 is CASTDFLYGYTF. The CDR3 bases are TGTGCCAGCACTGACTTCCTCTATGGCTACACCTTC. The chain employs TRBV11-2 and TRBJ1-2; D is unclear. Per the germline V gene, CDR1 is SGHAT and CDR2 is FQNNGV. CDR3 length: 12 amino acids. V lost 7 bases to trimming and J lost 4 bases, with 10 bases between them.

The V call is TRBV18, the J call TRBJ1-1; 7 nucleotides match TRBD1. Germline V gene lookup returns CDR1 KGHSH and CDR2 LQKENI. The CDR3 length is 15 residues. With 3 bases clipped from V and 0 bases from J, the junction kept 4 bases outside the gene matches. The CDR3: CASSPPGQMNTEAFF. The CDR3 DNA sequence: TGTGCCAGCTCACCGCCGGGACAGATGAACACTGAAGCTTTCTTT.